This record covers a single T cell receptor beta chain. This clone was observed a few times. What antigen it recognizes has not been identified. No quality values exist for individual bases; no much larger clone is one base distant. Healthy HIV-negative adults with no recently reported acute infections or vaccinations were included as donors. Only Caucasian adults living in Nashville, Tennessee, USA were represented among the donors. CD4+ T cells were enriched through magnetic negative selection, after which naive cells were positively selected on CD45RA and the remaining negative fraction served as the memory subset. After blood collection by leukapheresis, PBMCs were isolated using Ficoll-Histopaque density gradient centrifugation and then cryopreserved in the vapor phase of liquid nitrogen. Purity and quantity of every magnetically sorted T cell population were checked by analytical flow cytometry. From each sorted fraction, genomic DNA was isolated and quantified by UV absorbance on a Nanodrop 2000c.

Using the deep immunoSEQ assay, TCR CDR3 regions were amplified from genomic DNA by multiplex PCR. For each cell subset, the extracted genomic DNA was distributed evenly across all wells of several immunoSEQ 96-well plates, and each plate served as one replicate. Each replicate PCR for sorted subsets received about 220 ng genomic DNA, equal to around 32,000 T cell genomes. Purified libraries were quantified with a Qubit 3.0 fluorometer, sized on a Bioanalyzer 2100, and re-quantified with the KAPA Library Quantification kit. A separate single-read 150-cycle Illumina NextSeq 550 flow cell was used to sequence each immunoSEQ 96-well plate. The authors processed their data as follows. The immunoSEQ output contained only junctional sequences without quality scores, so filtering could not match that applied to full-length reads. To assign V/J genes and CDR3, sequences were annotated against IMGT germline references using PyIR, a Python wrapper for IgBLAST v1.9. Reads were removed for weak V/J assignments (E-value above 1e-6), missing CDR3, stop codons, out-of-frame junctions, or ambiguous translated residues. A V3J clonotype was defined by an identical inferred V gene, J gene, and CDR3 amino acid sequence. To compute the percentage overlap between repertoires, the number of shared unique clonotypes was divided by the size of the smaller repertoire. Repertoire richness was assessed with RTK rarefaction, the Chao1 estimator, and Recon v2.1 estimates of unobserved clonotypes. Generation probabilities for all TCRbeta clonotypes obtained by the gDNA method from a handful of donors were computed using OLGA. TCRdb obtained this table from immuneACCESS and retained in-frame rearrangements with V and J assigned. These tables miss some clones; where compared with another copy, unresolved V genes account for less than half of the shortfall, and the remainder is unexplained. For V, J and clone size, that table is used; D and trimming come from the DNA. The sample contains about 960,000 clones, 76% of them found a single time. Roughly 1.5% of the sample belongs to the ten largest clones.

V and J lose 3 bases and 3 bases, and a span of 15 bases separates them. CDR1 LNHDA and CDR2 SQIVND are derived from the germline V gene (reference sequence). The CDR3 covers 16 residues, taking in both the cysteine and the phenylalanine. The retained sequence is limited to the CDR3, 48 bases, with the frame set at the first base. The sample comes from a study of shared clonotypes between healthy human individuals (TCRdb year 2020). Regarding the research as a whole: Three men and a couple of women, aged 18 to 49 years, made up the cohort. Per donor, leukapheresis produced somewhere between about 0.94 and 10 billion PBMCs. For each donor, CD4 naive and CD4 memory were each run on three plates, CD8 naive on two plates, and CD8 memory on one plate. Different laboratories and diverse techniques were used to prepare libraries and sequence TCR repertoires, to increase sequencing depth and limit assay-specific biases. Blood TCR repertoires of roughly 5 healthy adults were deeply sequenced to estimate repertoire size and the extent of clonotype sharing between individuals.

The paper's findings and limits, for the study overall: Only blood was sampled, and tissue TCR repertoires likely differ from those in blood. When several donors were compared, the shared fraction of clonotypes was 5% to 6.5% for naive CD4, 3% to 4% for naive CD8, roughly 2.5% for memory CD4, and 0.35% to 0.5% for memory CD8. Estimated clonotype richness was generally larger for naive than for memory subsets. Incomplete sequencing was indicated by rarefaction of sorted-subset datasets, despite the large sequencing depth. Pairwise subsampling led to the expectation that sequencing depth would affect the degree of clonotype sharing among donors. Higher generation probabilities were observed for clonotypes shared by all four sorted-subset donors than for non-shared clonotypes. The small number of donors limited the genetic and exposure-history diversity represented.

This clonotype was obtained from a man between 18 and 29 years old in good health. Material: memory CD4+ T cells sorted from blood. What this sample's cell subset or site label stands for: CD45RA-negative fraction. Rearrangement joined TRBV19 to TRBJ1-5, with TRBD1 perhaps the D gene, on 5 matching bases. The nucleotide sequence reads as follows: TGTGCCAGTAGTATCGCCGGGACGGTCATCAATCAGCCCCAGCATTTT. The translation is CASSIAGTVINQPQHF. When the CDR3 is completed using the reference TRBV19 and TRBJ1-5 genes on either side, the full variable domain is DGGITQSPKYLFRKEGQNVTLSCEQNLNHDAMYWYRQDPGQGLRLIYYSQIVNDFQKGDIAEGYSVSREKKESFPLTVTSAQKNPTAFYLCASSIAGTVINQPQHFGDGTRLSIL.